This T cell receptor beta chain was sequenced in a study of spatial heterogeneity in lung cancer. Across the study: The study observed each unique TCR and UMI combination more than ten times on average in raw reads.

This clonotype was picked up a small number of times. No antigen is known for it. Study observations and caveats: Resection saw ubiquitous expanded tumor TCRs appear in blood more than follow-up did.

One entry per CDR3 protein, called by TCRdb with MiXCR from the 5' RACE reads. The sample carries 55,000 to 75,000 distinct CDR3 sequences, 8% to 9.5% recorded once. The V and J ends lost 7 bases and 7 bases, in that order; junction bases with no gene match: 9. The CDR3 has 12 amino acids. The germline CDR1 and CDR2 sequences are SQVTM and ANQGSEA. The time point: blood at routine non-recurrence follow-up after resection. J is TRBJ2-7 and V is TRBV29-1, with 8 bases lining up with TRBD1. The sequencing here drew on PBMCs, taken at follow-up. This TCR derives from a female donor with early-stage non-small cell lung cancer. The DNA for the CDR3 is TGCAGCGCAAACAGGGGGATGGGGGAGCAGTACTTC. Translating it yields CSANRGMGEQYF.